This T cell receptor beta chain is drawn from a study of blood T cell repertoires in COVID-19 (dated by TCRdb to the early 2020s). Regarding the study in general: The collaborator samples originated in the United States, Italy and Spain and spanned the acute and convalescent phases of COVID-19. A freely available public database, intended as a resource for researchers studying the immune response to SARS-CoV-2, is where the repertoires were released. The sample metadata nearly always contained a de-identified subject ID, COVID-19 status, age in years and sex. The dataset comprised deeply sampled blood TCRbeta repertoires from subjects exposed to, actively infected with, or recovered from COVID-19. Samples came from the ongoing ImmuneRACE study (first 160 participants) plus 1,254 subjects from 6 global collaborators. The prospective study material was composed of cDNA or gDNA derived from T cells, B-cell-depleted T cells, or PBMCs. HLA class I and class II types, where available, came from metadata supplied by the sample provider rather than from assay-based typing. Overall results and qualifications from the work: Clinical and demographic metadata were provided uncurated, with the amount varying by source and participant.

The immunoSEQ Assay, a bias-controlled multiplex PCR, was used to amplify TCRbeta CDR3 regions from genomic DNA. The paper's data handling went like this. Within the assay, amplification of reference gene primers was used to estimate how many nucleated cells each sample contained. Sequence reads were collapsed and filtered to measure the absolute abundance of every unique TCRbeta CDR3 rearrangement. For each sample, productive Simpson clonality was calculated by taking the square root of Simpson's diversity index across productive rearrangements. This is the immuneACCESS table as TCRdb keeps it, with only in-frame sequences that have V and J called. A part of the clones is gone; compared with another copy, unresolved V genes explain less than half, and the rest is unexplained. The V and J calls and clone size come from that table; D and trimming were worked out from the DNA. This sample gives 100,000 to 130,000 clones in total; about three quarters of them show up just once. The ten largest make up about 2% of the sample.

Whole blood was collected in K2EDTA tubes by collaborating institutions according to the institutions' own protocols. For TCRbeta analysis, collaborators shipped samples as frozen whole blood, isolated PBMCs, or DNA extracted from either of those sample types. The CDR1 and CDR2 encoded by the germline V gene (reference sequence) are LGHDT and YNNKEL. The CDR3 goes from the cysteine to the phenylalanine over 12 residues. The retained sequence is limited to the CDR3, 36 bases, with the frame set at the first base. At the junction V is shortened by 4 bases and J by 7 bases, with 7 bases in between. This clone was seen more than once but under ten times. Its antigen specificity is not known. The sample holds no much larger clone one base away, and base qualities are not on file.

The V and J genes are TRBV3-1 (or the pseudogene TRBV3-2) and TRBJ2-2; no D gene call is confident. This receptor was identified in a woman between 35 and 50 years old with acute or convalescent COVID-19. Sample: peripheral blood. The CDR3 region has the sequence CASSLGDGELFF. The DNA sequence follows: TGTGCCAGCAGCCTTGGAGACGGGGAGCTGTTTTTT.